This T cell receptor (beta chain) was captured by sequencing in a study of T cells in Graves' hyperthyroidism and ophthalmopathy. CDR3 size: 15 residues. V was shortened by 6 bases and J by 3 bases, with 18 bases between the two germline ends. Germline V gives CDR1 SGHKS, CDR2 YYEKEE (reference sequence). Amplification of TCR beta CDR3 regions used RNA as the template. First-round RT-PCR of the TCR CDR3 relied on the HTBI primer set. Using its own MiXCR run on the multiplex PCR reads, TCRdb lists one record per CDR3 protein. Of around 350,000 distinct CDR3 sequences in the sample, less than 15% were seen once.

The chain carries TRBV5-5 and TRBJ1-1; a possible D gene is TRBD1 (6 bases). The specimen was blood. The sequence came from a woman under 30 with Graves' hyperthyroidism. In DNA, the CDR3 is TGTGCCAGCACTCCCTGGGGGCTTGGGGACACTGAAGCTTTCTTT. This codes for CASTPWGLGDTEAFF.